These 13 T cell receptor beta chains originate from one sample sequenced in a study of T cells after yellow fever vaccination. MiXCR was run by TCRdb on the 5' RACE reads, yielding one entry per CDR3 protein. The table has more than 120,000 distinct CDR3 sequences, 6.5% to 8.5% seen once. Here the sequenced sample was CD4+ T cells sorted from PBMCs, taken 5 days after the yellow fever booster vaccination. These receptor sequences come from a man aged 30 to 39 who received the YFV17D yellow fever vaccine.

This clonotype was seen ten or more times. The V and J genes are TRBV6-6 and TRBJ1-5; TRBD1 might be the D (6 bases). The CDR3 consists of 13 residues. V dropped 6 bases and J dropped 15 bases, with 21 bases sitting between them. CDR1 and CDR2 (germline): MNHNY, SVGAGI (reference sequence). CDR3 DNA sequence: TGTGCCAGCAGCCGGGACACCTACTCTAGGTGGCATTTT. Translating it yields CASSRDTYSRWHF.

This clonotype occurred many times. J is TRBJ2-5 and V is TRBV9; 7 bases agree with TRBD2. The J segment lost 3 bases and the V segment lost 4 bases, leaving 9 bases of the junction unmatched. The CDR3 length is 15 residues. Germline CDR1 and CDR2: SGDLS and YYNGEE. Here the CDR3 reads CASSPRGGWKETQYF. The DNA for the CDR3 is TGTGCCAGCAGCCCCCGCGGGGGATGGAAAGAGACCCAGTACTTC.

Concerning this clonotype: Being one base from a much bigger clone, this may be a read error. The chain couples TRBV20-1 to TRBJ2-3; the D is unclear. The CDR3 is 11 amino acids. CDR1 is DFQATT and CDR2 is SNEGSKA in the germline V gene (reference sequence). Deletions cut 3 bases from V and 7 bases from J, with 8 bases between. CDR3 residues: CSARYPNTQYF. CDR3 in DNA: TGCAGTGCTAGGTATCCCAATACGCAGTATTTT.

Ten or more counts support this clonotype. The rearrangement links TRBV20-1 to TRBJ2-5; TRBD2 aligns across 11 bases. V was pared by 1 base and J by 2 bases, with 3 bases of the junction left unmatched. The length of the CDR3 is 15 residues. The germline CDR1 and CDR2 sequences are DFQATT and SNEGSKA (reference sequence). The CDR3 DNA reads as TGCAGTGCTAGAGGGACTAGCGGGTTGCAAGAGACCCAGTACTTC. Amino acids: CSARGTSGLQETQYF.

This clonotype was seen ten or more times. This sequence joins TRBV19 and TRBJ2-1, with D perhaps matching TRBD1 or TRBD2 (5 bases each). V was shortened by 3 bases and J by 4 bases, with 10 bases between the two germline ends. Germline values: CDR1 LNHDA, CDR2 SQIVND (reference sequence). The CDR3 has 14 residues. In DNA form, the CDR3 reads TGTGCCAGTAGTATTGAGGGGTCATACAATGAGCAGTTCTTC. Its translation is CASSIEGSYNEQFF.

In this sample, this clonotype turned up many times. This sequence joins TRBV5-4 and TRBJ2-5; D is perhaps TRBD2 (6 bases). This CDR3 is built from 14 residues. The V gene's germline CDR1 is SGHNT and CDR2 YYREEE (reference sequence). Trimming stripped 2 bases from V and 2 bases from J, with 10 bases between. The CDR3, as DNA: TGTGCCAGCAGCTTAGGACTATCTCAAGAGACCCAGTACTTC. Its protein is CASSLGLSQETQYF.

This clonotype was counted many times. The chain carries TRBV7-2 and TRBJ1-3; the match to TRBD1 covers 8 bases. Per the germline V gene, CDR1 is SGHTA and CDR2 is FQGNSA. The V and J ends lost 2 bases and 6 bases, in that order; junction bases with no gene match: 6. The CDR3 is 15 amino acids. The CDR3 reads CASSLQGALKNTIYF. The CDR3 DNA follows: TGTGCCAGCAGCTTACAGGGGGCGCTTAAAAACACCATATATTTT.

This clonotype has ten or more counts. The chain couples TRBV7-3 to TRBJ2-1, with 9 bases that match TRBD2. This CDR3 region has 13 residues. V dropped 5 bases and J dropped 8; count of bases not matched to a gene: 4. From germline, CDR1 is SGHTA and CDR2 FQGTGA. The DNA of the CDR3 is TGTGCCAGCAGCCCTCAGCGGGAGGATGAGCAGTTCTTC. This gives the protein CASSPQREDEQFF.

This clonotype came up many times. The CDR3 region is CAISEALLTGNNQPQHF. Here the CDR3 DNA reads TGTGCCATCAGTGAGGCCCTATTAACGGGGAATAATCAGCCCCAGCATTTT. The rearrangement links TRBV10-3 to TRBJ1-5; the D is unclear. Germline V gene sequence: CDR1 ENHRY, CDR2 SYGVKD. The CDR3 is made up of 17 amino acids. V gave up 2 bases and J gave up 4 bases, with 18 bases separating them.

This clonotype has a count of ten or more. This chain joins TRBV10-3 and TRBJ2-7, with 10 nucleotides matching TRBD1. Germline trimming cut 10 bases from V and 4 bases from J; bases unmatched to any gene: 10. CDR1 is ENHRY and CDR2 is SYGVKD in the germline V gene. The CDR3 extends over 14 amino acids. Written as DNA, the CDR3 is TGTGCCACCACGGAACCGGGACAGGGGTACGAGCAGTACTTC. Translating it yields CATTEPGQGYEQYF.

This clonotype has ten or more counts. CDR3 protein: CASNKLAGVNNEQFF. CDR3 DNA sequence: TGTGCCAGCAATAAACTAGCGGGAGTAAACAATGAGCAGTTCTTC. V gene TRBV2 combines with J gene TRBJ2-1; the match to TRBD2 covers 11 bases. CDR1 is SNHLY, CDR2 FYNNEI, per germline. Trimming removed 7 bases from V and 5 bases from J; junction bases left unmatched: 7. The CDR3 covers 15 residues.

There are many counts of this clonotype. The gene calls are TRBV10-1 and TRBJ2-2; a weak D match, TRBD1 (6 bases). The CDR3 length is 15 residues. Trimming took off 6 bases at V and 0 bases at J, with 11 bases between the two ends. Per the germline V gene, CDR1 is WNHNN and CDR2 is SYGVQD (reference sequence). The CDR3 spells CASSRTAANTGELFF. DNA for the CDR3: TGCGCCAGCAGCCGGACAGCAGCGAACACCGGGGAGCTGTTTTTT.

CDR3 nucleotides: TGCAGTTCCCTCTCCAGGGGATTGGGCGAGCAGTACTTC. Protein product: CSSLSRGLGEQYF. The chain links TRBV20-1 to TRBJ2-7, with D perhaps matching TRBD1 (6 bases). The CDR3 has 13 amino acids. Trimming took off 8 bases at V and 6 bases at J, with 20 bases between the two ends. CDR1 DFQATT and CDR2 SNEGSKA come from the germline V gene (reference sequence).